The rows below give T cell receptor beta chains drawn from one sample of a study of blood T cell repertoires in COVID-19. Profiled with immunoSEQ multiplex PCR; TCRdb holds only in-frame clones, not every one. The repertoire has about 180,000 clones, approximately 87% of them found once; the top ten carry about 20%. Sequencing was done on a sample of peripheral blood. These receptors were collected from a man in his sixties or seventies with active or convalescent COVID-19. Both conserved end residues are part of each CDR3. Fields, in order: J gene, V gene, clone size, D gene, CDR3 DNA, CDR3 protein. The D gene is left open where the match is weak. The size field is filled for only some rows; it gives once, few, many or a size class.

j_gene: TRBJ1-2
v_gene: TRBV18
abundance: -
d_gene: -
CDR3nt: TGTGCCAGCTCACCACCCGGCGGGCGGAACTATGGCTACACCTTC
CDR3aa: CASSPPGGRNYGYTF

j_gene: TRBJ1-1
v_gene: TRBV3-1/TRBV3-2
abundance: once
d_gene: -
CDR3nt: TGTGCCAGCAGCCAAGATAGGCGGGCGAACACTGAAGCTTTCTTT
CDR3aa: CASSQDRRANTEAFF

j_gene: TRBJ2-1
v_gene: TRBV18
abundance: -
d_gene: TRBD1
CDR3nt: TGTGCCAGCTCCGGACAGGCGATTGGCAATGAGCAGTTCTTC
CDR3aa: CASSGQAIGNEQFF

j_gene: TRBJ2-1
v_gene: TRBV21-1
abundance: -
d_gene: -
CDR3nt: TGTGCCAGCAGGGGGACAGGGCGGTTAAGCTCCTACAATGAGCAGTTCTTC
CDR3aa: CASRGTGRLSSYNEQFF

j_gene: TRBJ1-6
v_gene: TRBV7-3
abundance: -
d_gene: -
CDR3nt: TGTGCCAGCAGCTTAAGGAGCTCCTATAATTCACCCCTCCACTTT
CDR3aa: CASSLRSSYNSPLHF

j_gene: TRBJ1-6
v_gene: TRBV19
abundance: -
d_gene: TRBD1
CDR3nt: TGTGCCAGTAATCACCGGACAGGGTATGGTTCACCCCTCCACTTT
CDR3aa: CASNHRTGYGSPLHF

j_gene: TRBJ1-3
v_gene: TRBV5-5
abundance: -
d_gene: TRBD1
CDR3nt: TGTGCCAGCAGCTTAACGCAGGGGGCTAACACCATATATTTT
CDR3aa: CASSLTQGANTIYF

j_gene: TRBJ2-3
v_gene: TRBV24-1
abundance: -
d_gene: TRBD2
CDR3nt: TGTGCCACCAGTGACCCCAGACTAGCGGGAGGGGCAGATACGCAGTATTTT
CDR3aa: CATSDPRLAGGADTQYF

j_gene: TRBJ1-2
v_gene: TRBV29-1
abundance: few
d_gene: -
CDR3nt: TGCAGCGTTGAAGAGGGCAACTATGGCTACACCTTC
CDR3aa: CSVEEGNYGYTF

j_gene: TRBJ1-3
v_gene: TRBV4-1
abundance: -
d_gene: -
CDR3nt: TGCGCCAGCAGCCAACAGGGAACTGGAAACACCATATATTTT
CDR3aa: CASSQQGTGNTIYF

j_gene: TRBJ1-3
v_gene: TRBV4-3
abundance: -
d_gene: TRBD1
CDR3nt: TGCGCCAGCAGCCATTATTACAGGGGCAGCGGAAACACCATATATTTT
CDR3aa: CASSHYYRGSGNTIYF

j_gene: TRBJ1-5
v_gene: TRBV7-8
abundance: -
d_gene: -
CDR3nt: TGTGCCAGCAGGAAAACAGGGATGGGCAATCAGCCCCAGCATTTT
CDR3aa: CASRKTGMGNQPQHF

j_gene: TRBJ2-5
v_gene: TRBV15
abundance: -
d_gene: TRBD2
CDR3nt: TGTGCCACCAGCAGGGGCCTAGCGGGAGAGACCCAGTACTTC
CDR3aa: CATSRGLAGETQYF

j_gene: TRBJ1-1
v_gene: TRBV10-2
abundance: -
d_gene: -
CDR3nt: TGCGCCAGTCAACCGGCGGGGAGCGCCAACACTGAAGCTTTCTTT
CDR3aa: CASQPAGSANTEAFF

j_gene: TRBJ2-2
v_gene: TRBV18
abundance: -
d_gene: -
CDR3nt: TGTGCCAGCTCACCACCGGCGGGACTCAACACCGGGGAGCTGTTTTTT
CDR3aa: CASSPPAGLNTGELFF

j_gene: TRBJ2-7
v_gene: TRBV3-1/TRBV3-2
abundance: -
d_gene: TRBD2
CDR3nt: TGTGCCAGCAGCCACAGCGGGGGCCGCTCCTACGAGCAGTACTTC
CDR3aa: CASSHSGGRSYEQYF

j_gene: TRBJ1-5
v_gene: TRBV5-1
abundance: -
d_gene: TRBD1
CDR3nt: TGCGCCAGCAGCTTGCGCGACAGGGGTAATCAGCCCCAGCATTTT
CDR3aa: CASSLRDRGNQPQHF

j_gene: TRBJ2-7
v_gene: TRBV19
abundance: -
d_gene: TRBD2
CDR3nt: TGTGCCAGTAGTGAAGGAAGCGGGGGGGCCTACGAGCAGTACTTC
CDR3aa: CASSEGSGGAYEQYF

j_gene: TRBJ2-1
v_gene: TRBV3-1/TRBV3-2
abundance: -
d_gene: TRBD1
CDR3nt: TGTGCCAGCAGCCAACCTCAGGGGGATACCTACAATGAGCAGTTCTTC
CDR3aa: CASSQPQGDTYNEQFF

j_gene: TRBJ2-7
v_gene: TRBV5-6
abundance: -
d_gene: TRBD1
CDR3nt: TGTGCCAGCAGCCCCCTACAGGGGGCAACATCCTACGAGCAGTACTTC
CDR3aa: CASSPLQGATSYEQYF

j_gene: TRBJ2-2
v_gene: TRBV7-9
abundance: -
d_gene: -
CDR3nt: TGTGCCAGCAGCTTGAGTCTCGGGGAGCTGTTTTTT
CDR3aa: CASSLSLGELFF

j_gene: TRBJ1-2
v_gene: TRBV19
abundance: -
d_gene: -
CDR3nt: TGTGCCAGTAGTATAGCAGGTTCTAACTATGGCTACACCTTC
CDR3aa: CASSIAGSNYGYTF

j_gene: TRBJ1-1
v_gene: TRBV7-9
abundance: few
d_gene: -
CDR3nt: TGTGCCAGCAGCTTCAGGGGACCGCATGTTTTCTTT
CDR3aa: CASSFRGPHVFF

j_gene: TRBJ1-4
v_gene: TRBV9
abundance: -
d_gene: -
CDR3nt: TGTGCCAGCACCCAAAGGGGGGGTCCTAATGAAAAACTGTTTTTT
CDR3aa: CASTQRGGPNEKLFF

j_gene: TRBJ2-1
v_gene: TRBV10-2
abundance: -
d_gene: -
CDR3nt: TGCGCCAGCAGTGCTGTGCGGGGCCAATACAATGAGCAGTTCTTC
CDR3aa: CASSAVRGQYNEQFF

j_gene: TRBJ2-7
v_gene: TRBV5-1
abundance: -
d_gene: -
CDR3nt: TGCGCCAGCAGCACCTCCTTGGCAGGGGCGTCCTACGAGCAGTACTTC
CDR3aa: CASSTSLAGASYEQYF

j_gene: TRBJ1-2
v_gene: TRBV20-1
abundance: -
d_gene: -
CDR3nt: TGCAGTGCTAGTCCGGCTAGAGGCTACACCTTC
CDR3aa: CSASPARGYTF

j_gene: TRBJ1-5
v_gene: TRBV24-1
abundance: once
d_gene: TRBD1
CDR3nt: TGTGCCACCAGTGAGGGGACAGGGATTAGCAATCAGCCCCAGCATTTT
CDR3aa: CATSEGTGISNQPQHF

j_gene: TRBJ1-4
v_gene: TRBV20-1
abundance: -
d_gene: -
CDR3nt: TGCAGTGCCCTACAGCCTGAAAAACTGTTTTTT
CDR3aa: CSALQPEKLFF

j_gene: TRBJ2-3
v_gene: TRBV19
abundance: -
d_gene: TRBD2
CDR3nt: TGTGCCAGTAGTAGACTAGCGGGAGGGTACACAGATACGCAGTATTTT
CDR3aa: CASSRLAGGYTDTQYF

j_gene: TRBJ1-1
v_gene: TRBV27
abundance: few
d_gene: -
CDR3nt: TGTGCCAGCAGTTTAGTGGGCAGGGGACCGAACACTGAAGCTTTCTTT
CDR3aa: CASSLVGRGPNTEAFF

j_gene: TRBJ2-3
v_gene: TRBV6-4
abundance: -
d_gene: -
CDR3nt: TGTGCCAGCAGTGACTCGGGGAGACCCACAGATACGCAGTATTTT
CDR3aa: CASSDSGRPTDTQYF